These 9 T cell receptor beta chains were all obtained from the same sample, sequenced in a study of blood T cell repertoires in COVID-19. Assay: immunoSEQ multiplex PCR; the TCRdb copy retains only in-frame clones and omits some. The repertoire includes roughly 74,000 clones, roughly four fifths of them detected once, and approximately 35% sits in the top ten. The sample comprised peripheral blood. These receptors originate from a man between 65 and 85 years old with acute or convalescent COVID-19.

Only one count was recorded for this clone. The chain is built from TRBV15 and TRBJ1-1, with D unclear. This CDR3 contains 15 residues. Deletions cut 0 bases from V and 0 bases from J, with 8 bases between. Germline V gene lookup returns CDR1 LNHNV and CDR2 YYDKDF (reference sequence). In DNA, the CDR3 is TGTGCCACCAGCAGAGATTTCAGGATGAACACTGAAGCTTTCTTT. Translating it yields CATSRDFRMNTEAFF. The complete variable domain, with remaining parts taken from reference TRBV15 and TRBJ1-1, reads DAMVIQNPRYQVTQFGKPVTLSCSQTLNHNVMYWYQQKSSQAPKLLFHYYDKDFNNEADTPDNFQSRRPNTSFCFLDIRSPGLGDTAMYLCATSRDFRMNTEAFFGQGTRLTVV.

V is TRBV11-3 and J is TRBJ2-1; 7 bases line up with TRBD1. Germline assignment: CDR1 SGHNT and CDR2 YENEEA. Unmatched junction bases numbered 4, after V lost 5 bases and J lost 6 bases. The CDR3 contains 13 residues. The CDR3 DNA is TGTGCCAGCAGCCCCCGGGACAGCAATGAGCAGTTCTTC. Protein product: CASSPRDSNEQFF.

The genes are TRBV6-5 and TRBJ2-3, with TRBD2 identical over 9 bases. This CDR3 is 15 amino acids long. CDR1 MNHEY and CDR2 SVGAGI come from the germline V gene. Losses at the gene ends were 7 bases for V and 3 bases for J; bases not matched to a gene: 8. In nucleotides, the CDR3 is TGTGCCAGCACTTTAATAAGCGGGGGGACAGATACGCAGTATTTT. This encodes CASTLISGGTDTQYF.

This clone has just a few counts. The chain uses TRBV30 and TRBJ1-6; D perhaps matches TRBD1 (5 bases). Germline CDR1 is GTSNPN and CDR2 is SVGIG (reference sequence). V lost 5 bases and J 6 bases, leaving 14 bases between the germline ends. This CDR3 is 14 amino acids long. The CDR3 bases are TGTGCCTGGGCTTACAGGAGGGGTAATTCACCCCTCCACTTT. It yields the protein CAWAYRRGNSPLHF.

The rearrangement uses TRBV11-3 and TRBJ2-1; tentatively, D is TRBD2 (5 bases). The CDR3 is 13 residues long. Germline values: CDR1 SGHNT, CDR2 YENEEA. Between the trimmed V and J ends, which lost 3 bases and 4 bases, there was a span of 7 bases. The CDR3 here is CASSFGIYNEQFF. CDR3 bases: TGTGCCAGCAGCTTCGGGATATACAATGAGCAGTTCTTC.

This rearrangement joins TRBV5-5 to TRBJ1-1; 7 nucleotides agree with TRBD1. Germline V gene lookup returns CDR1 SGHKS and CDR2 YYEKEE (reference sequence). The CDR3 totals 15 residues. CDR3 DNA sequence: TGTGTCGCCAGCAGAGGACAGGAGCGGAACACTGAAGCTTTCTTT. It is translated as CVASRGQERNTEAFF.

This clone was detected ten times or more. This chain joins TRBV15 and TRBJ2-5; TRBD1 matches 10 bases. The CDR3 length is 15 residues. Looked up from germline, CDR1 is LNHNV and CDR2 is YYDKDF (reference sequence). Trimming took 8 bases from V and 4 from J; bases not matched to a gene: 10. Written as DNA, the CDR3 is TGTGCCACCCGCCCCCGGGACAGGGGTCCAGAGACCCAGTACTTC. This gives the protein CATRPRDRGPETQYF.

The table lists this clone with a count of one. The genes are TRBV3-1 (or the pseudogene TRBV3-2) and TRBJ1-4, with D hard to call. Trimming removed 5 bases from V and 1 base from J, with 14 bases in between. This CDR3 is 16 amino acids long. The V gene's germline CDR1 is LGHDT and CDR2 YNNKEL (reference sequence). The CDR3 here is CASSNRPAGTNEKLFF. The CDR3 DNA is TGTGCCAGCAGCAATCGTCCCGCCGGAACTAATGAAAAACTGTTTTTT.

The V gene is TRBV15, the J gene TRBJ2-6, with a weak D call TRBD1 (5 bases). Trimming cost V 1 base and J 0 bases, with 7 bases left between them. The CDR3 has 16 residues. Germline values: CDR1 LNHNV, CDR2 YYDKDF (reference sequence). The CDR3 DNA is TGTGCCACCAGCAGAGCAGACAGCTCTGGGGCCAACGTCCTGACTTTC. Translation: CATSRADSSGANVLTF.